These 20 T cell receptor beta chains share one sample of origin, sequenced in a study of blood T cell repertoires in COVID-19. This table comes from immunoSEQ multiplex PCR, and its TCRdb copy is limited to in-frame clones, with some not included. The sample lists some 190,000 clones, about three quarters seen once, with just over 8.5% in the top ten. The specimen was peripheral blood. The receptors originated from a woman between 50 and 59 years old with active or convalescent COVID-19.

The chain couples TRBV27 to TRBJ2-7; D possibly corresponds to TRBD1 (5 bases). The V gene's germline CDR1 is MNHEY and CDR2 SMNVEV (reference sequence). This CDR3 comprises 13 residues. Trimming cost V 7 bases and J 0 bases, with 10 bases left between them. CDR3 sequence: CASNGHNSYEQYF. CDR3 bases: TGTGCCAGCAACGGACACAACTCCTACGAGCAGTACTTC.

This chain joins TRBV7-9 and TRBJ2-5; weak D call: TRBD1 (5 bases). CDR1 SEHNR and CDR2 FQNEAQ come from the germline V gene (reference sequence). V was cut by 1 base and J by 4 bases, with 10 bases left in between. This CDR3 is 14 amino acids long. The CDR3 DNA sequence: TGTGCCAGCAGCTTAGAAGCAGGGCTAGAGACCCAGTACTTC. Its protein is CASSLEAGLETQYF.

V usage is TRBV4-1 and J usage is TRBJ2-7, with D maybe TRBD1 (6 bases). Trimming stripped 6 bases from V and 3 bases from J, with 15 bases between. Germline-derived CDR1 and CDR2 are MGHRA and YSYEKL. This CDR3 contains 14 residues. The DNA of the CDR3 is TGCGCCAGCAGTCTACAGGGCTTGGACTACGAGCAGTACTTC. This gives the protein CASSLQGLDYEQYF.

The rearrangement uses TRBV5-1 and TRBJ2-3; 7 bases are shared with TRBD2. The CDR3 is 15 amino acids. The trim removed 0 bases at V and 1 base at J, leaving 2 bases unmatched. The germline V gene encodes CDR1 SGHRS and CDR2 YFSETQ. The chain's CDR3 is CASSLGGSGTDTQYF. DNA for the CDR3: TGCGCCAGCAGCTTGGGCGGGAGCGGCACAGATACGCAGTATTTT.

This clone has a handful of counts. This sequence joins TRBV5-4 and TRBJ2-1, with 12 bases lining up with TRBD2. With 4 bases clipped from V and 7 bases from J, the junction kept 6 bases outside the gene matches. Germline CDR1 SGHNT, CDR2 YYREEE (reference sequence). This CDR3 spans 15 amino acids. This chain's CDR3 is CASSSAGTSGNEQFF. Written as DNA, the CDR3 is TGTGCCAGCAGCAGCGCCGGGACTAGCGGGAATGAGCAGTTCTTC.

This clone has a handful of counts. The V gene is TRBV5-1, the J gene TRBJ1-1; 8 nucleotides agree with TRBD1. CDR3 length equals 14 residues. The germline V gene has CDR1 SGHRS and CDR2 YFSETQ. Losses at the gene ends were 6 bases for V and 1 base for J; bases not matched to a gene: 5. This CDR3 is CASMGQASNTEAFF. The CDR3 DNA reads TGCGCCAGCATGGGACAGGCATCGAACACTGAAGCTTTCTTT.

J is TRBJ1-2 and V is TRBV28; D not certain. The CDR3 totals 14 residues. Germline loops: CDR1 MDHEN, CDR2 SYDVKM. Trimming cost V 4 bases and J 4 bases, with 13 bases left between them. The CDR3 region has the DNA TGTGCCAGCAGTTCCCTAAGCCCAGGCTATGGCTACACCTTC. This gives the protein CASSSLSPGYGYTF.

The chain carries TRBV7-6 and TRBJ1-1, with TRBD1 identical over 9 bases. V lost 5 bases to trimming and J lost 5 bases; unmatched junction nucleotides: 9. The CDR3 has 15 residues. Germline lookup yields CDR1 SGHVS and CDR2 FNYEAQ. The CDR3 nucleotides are TGTGCCAGCAGCACCACCCGACAGGGGGGAACTGAAGCTTTCTTT. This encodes CASSTTRQGGTEAFF. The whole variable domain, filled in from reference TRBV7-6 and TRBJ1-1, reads GAGVSQSPRYKVTKRGQDVALRCDPISGHVSLYWYRQALGQGPEFLTYFNYEAQQDKSGLPNDRFSAERPEGSISTLTIQRTEQRDSAMYRCASSTTRQGGTEAFFGQGTRLTVV.

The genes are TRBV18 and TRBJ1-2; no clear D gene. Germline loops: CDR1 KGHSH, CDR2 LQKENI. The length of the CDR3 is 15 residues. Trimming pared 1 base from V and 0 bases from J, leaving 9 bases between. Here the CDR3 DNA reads TGTGCCAGCTCACCACTCGAGTCTCCTAACTATGGCTACACCTTC. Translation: CASSPLESPNYGYTF.

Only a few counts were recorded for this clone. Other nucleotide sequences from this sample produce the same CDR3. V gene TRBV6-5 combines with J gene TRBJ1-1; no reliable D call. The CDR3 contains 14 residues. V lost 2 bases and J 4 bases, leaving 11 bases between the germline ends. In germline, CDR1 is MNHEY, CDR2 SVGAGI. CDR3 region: CASSYDPRGTEAFF. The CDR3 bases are TGTGCCAGCAGTTACGATCCAAGAGGCACTGAAGCTTTCTTT.

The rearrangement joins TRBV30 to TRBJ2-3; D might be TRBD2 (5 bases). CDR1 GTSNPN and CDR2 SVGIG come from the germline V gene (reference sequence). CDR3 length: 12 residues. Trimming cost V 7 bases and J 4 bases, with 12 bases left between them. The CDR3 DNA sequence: TGTGCCTACGGGATGGAGGCAGATACGCAGTATTTT. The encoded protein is CAYGMEADTQYF. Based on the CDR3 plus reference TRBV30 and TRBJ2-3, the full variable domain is SQTIHQWPATLVQPVGSPLSLECTVEGTSNPNLYWYRQAAGRGLQLLFYSVGIGQISSEVPQNLSASRPQDRQFILSSKKLLLSDSGFYLCAYGMEADTQYFGPGTRLTVL.

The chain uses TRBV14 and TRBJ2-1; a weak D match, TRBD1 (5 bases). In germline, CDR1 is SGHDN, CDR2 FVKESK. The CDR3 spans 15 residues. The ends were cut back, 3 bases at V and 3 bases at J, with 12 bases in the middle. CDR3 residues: CASSQRTGIYNEQFF. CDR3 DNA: TGTGCCAGCAGCCAGAGAACAGGAATCTACAATGAGCAGTTCTTC.

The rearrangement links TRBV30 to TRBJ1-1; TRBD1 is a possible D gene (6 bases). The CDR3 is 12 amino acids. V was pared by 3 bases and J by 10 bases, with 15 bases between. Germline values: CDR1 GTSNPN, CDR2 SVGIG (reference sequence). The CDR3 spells CAWRGGARRAFF. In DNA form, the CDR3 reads TGTGCCTGGAGGGGGGGGGCTCGTAGAGCTTTCTTT. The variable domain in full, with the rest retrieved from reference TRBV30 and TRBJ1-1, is SQTIHQWPATLVQPVGSPLSLECTVEGTSNPNLYWYRQAAGRGLQLLFYSVGIGQISSEVPQNLSASRPQDRQFILSSKKLLLSDSGFYLCAWRGGARRAFFGQGTRLTVV.

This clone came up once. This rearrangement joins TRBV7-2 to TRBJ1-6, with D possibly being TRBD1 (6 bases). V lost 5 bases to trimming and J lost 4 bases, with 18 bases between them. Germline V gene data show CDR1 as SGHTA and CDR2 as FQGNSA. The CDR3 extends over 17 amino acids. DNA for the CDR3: TGTGCCAGCAGCCCCATCGGGGGGGCCCATTATAATTCACCCCTCCACTTT. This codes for CASSPIGGAHYNSPLHF.

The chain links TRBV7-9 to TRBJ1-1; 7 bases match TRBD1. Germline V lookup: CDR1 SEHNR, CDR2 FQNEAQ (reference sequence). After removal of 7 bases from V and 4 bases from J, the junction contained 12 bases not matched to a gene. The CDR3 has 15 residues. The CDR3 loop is CASNPLTGYSTEAFF. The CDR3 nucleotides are TGTGCCAGCAACCCACTGACAGGGTATAGCACTGAAGCTTTCTTT.

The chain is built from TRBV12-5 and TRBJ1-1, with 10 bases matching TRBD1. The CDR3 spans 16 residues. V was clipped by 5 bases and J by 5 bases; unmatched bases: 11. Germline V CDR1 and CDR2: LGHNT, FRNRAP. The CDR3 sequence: CASGKFPGTGATEAFF. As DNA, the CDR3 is TGTGCTAGTGGTAAATTCCCCGGGACAGGGGCAACTGAAGCTTTCTTT.

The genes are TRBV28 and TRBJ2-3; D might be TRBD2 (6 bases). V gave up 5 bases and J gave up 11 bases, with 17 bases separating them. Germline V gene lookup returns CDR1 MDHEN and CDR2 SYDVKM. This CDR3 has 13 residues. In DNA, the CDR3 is TGTGCCAGCAGTCCGGAGGGCGCCCTTAGGCAGTATTTT. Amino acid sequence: CASSPEGALRQYF.

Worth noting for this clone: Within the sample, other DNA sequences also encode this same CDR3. CDR3 sequence: CASSLERDTDTQYF. The CDR3, as DNA: TGCGCCAGCAGCCTGGAACGGGATACAGATACGCAGTATTTT. The chain employs TRBV5-1 and TRBJ2-3; D is possibly TRBD2 (5 bases). V lost 4 bases to trimming and J lost 3 bases, with 12 bases between them. CDR1 SGHRS and CDR2 YFSETQ come from the germline V gene. The CDR3 spans 14 residues.

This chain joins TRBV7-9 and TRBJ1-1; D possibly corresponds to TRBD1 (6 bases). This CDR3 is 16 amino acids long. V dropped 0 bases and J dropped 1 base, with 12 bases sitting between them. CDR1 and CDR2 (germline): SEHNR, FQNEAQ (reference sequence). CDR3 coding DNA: TGTGCCAGCAGCTTAGCCAGACAGGCGTGGAACACTGAAGCTTTCTTT. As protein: CASSLARQAWNTEAFF.

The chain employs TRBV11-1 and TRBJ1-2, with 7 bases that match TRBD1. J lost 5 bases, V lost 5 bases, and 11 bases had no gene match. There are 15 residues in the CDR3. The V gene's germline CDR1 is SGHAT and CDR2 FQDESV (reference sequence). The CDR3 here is CASSTSGTALYGYTF. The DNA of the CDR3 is TGTGCCAGCAGCACCTCCGGGACAGCTCTTTATGGCTACACCTTC.